The 17 T cell receptor beta chains given below trace back to one sample, sequenced in a study of cytomegalovirus exposure and HLA in healthy donors. The PCR ran on 60 Vbeta and 13 Jbeta primers. Profiling relied on immunoSEQ multiplex PCR, and the TCRdb table lists in-frame clones only, not all of them. Among some 170,000 clones listed, roughly four fifths were seen once. Sequencing input: PBMCs. These TCRs come from a male donor in good health and CMV-seronegative.

With respect to this clone: Germline and junction disagree at one end, which may indicate a read error. The rearrangement links TRBV7-9 to TRBJ2-1; D gene unclear. Germline V lookup: CDR1 SEHNR, CDR2 FQNEAQ (reference sequence). The length of the CDR3 is 14 residues. CDR3 in amino acids: CSSTLRTYVNEQFF. CDR3 sequence (DNA): TGTTCCAGCACCCTACGTACGTACGTCAATGAGCAGTTCTTC.

V usage is TRBV5-6 and J usage is TRBJ2-7; 7 bases match TRBD2. The CDR3 totals 16 residues. V gave up 4 bases and J gave up 0 bases; unmatched junction bases: 10. From germline, CDR1 is SGHDT and CDR2 YYEEEE. CDR3 residues: CASSEKSGGFSYEQYF. CDR3 DNA: TGTGCCAGCAGCGAGAAATCGGGAGGATTCTCCTACGAGCAGTACTTC.

The chain combines TRBV6-5 with TRBJ1-1; 9 positions agree with TRBD1. There are 16 residues in the CDR3. Germline CDR1 and CDR2: MNHEY and SVGAGI. V lost 0 bases to trimming and J lost 6 bases; unmatched junction nucleotides: 8. DNA for the CDR3: TGTGCCAGCAGTTACTCGGGGACAGGGAGTAGCGCTGAAGCTTTCTTT. It specifies CASSYSGTGSSAEAFF.

On this clone itself: The sample carries other DNA sequences with the same CDR3. V gene TRBV27 combines with J gene TRBJ1-2; TRBD1 might be the D (6 bases). Looked up from germline, CDR1 is MNHEY and CDR2 is SMNVEV (reference sequence). The CDR3 sequence is 13 residues long. The V and J ends lost 3 bases and 5 bases respectively, with 10 bases between them. CDR3 loop: CASSLQGNYGYTF. Here the CDR3 DNA reads TGTGCCAGCAGTTTGCAGGGGAATTATGGCTACACCTTC.

A single count supports this clone. CDR3 residues: CSGGQGAIYNTEAFF. The CDR3 nucleotides are TGCAGCGGGGGACAGGGGGCGATTTACAACACTGAAGCTTTCTTT. The rearrangement uses TRBV29-1 and TRBJ1-1; 12 bases are a match to TRBD1. Germline-derived CDR1 and CDR2 are SQVTM and ANQGSEA. V was pared by 7 bases and J by 2 bases, with 8 bases of the junction left unmatched. The CDR3 runs 15 residues.

CDR3 protein: CASSSDRENQPQHF. DNA of the CDR3: TGCGCCAGCAGCTCGGACAGGGAAAATCAGCCCCAGCATTTT. The chain joins TRBV5-1 to TRBJ1-5; TRBD1 agrees at 8 bases. There are 14 residues in the CDR3. Germline lookup yields CDR1 SGHRS and CDR2 YFSETQ. V trimming: 3 bases; J trimming: 4 bases; junction bases outside the gene matches: 3.

This clone has only a few counts. V and J are TRBV6-6 and TRBJ2-1; 8 bases map to TRBD2. The germline CDR1 and CDR2 sequences are MNHNY and SVGAGI (reference sequence). V gave up 7 bases and J gave up 7 bases; unmatched junction bases: 12. CDR3 length equals 15 residues. In DNA form, the CDR3 reads TGTGCCAGCACTTTAGCGGGATTGTCCAGGAATGAGCAGTTCTTC. Protein: CASTLAGLSRNEQFF.

V gene TRBV6-1 combines with J gene TRBJ2-7; D is unresolved. Germline CDR1 is MNHNS and CDR2 is SASEGT. Between the trimmed V and J ends, which lost 1 base and 1 base, there was a span of 8 bases. The CDR3 consists of 14 residues. The CDR3 DNA sequence: TGTGCCAGCAGTGAAGTGGGCAGGTCCTACGAGCAGTACTTC. Encoded protein: CASSEVGRSYEQYF.

This chain joins TRBV18 and TRBJ1-1; possibly TRBD1 for D (5 bases). The CDR3 consists of 14 residues. V was trimmed by 2 bases and J by 0 bases, leaving 7 bases between them. Germline CDR1 KGHSH, CDR2 LQKENI. CDR3 sequence (DNA): TGTGCCAGCTCACCAAACAGGATGAACACTGAAGCTTTCTTT. This encodes CASSPNRMNTEAFF. The variable domain in full, completed from reference TRBV18 and TRBJ1-1, reads NAGVMQNPRHLVRRRGQEARLRCSPMKGHSHVYWYRQLPEEGLKFMVYLQKENIIDESGMPKERFSAEFPKEGPSILRIQQVVRGDSAAYFCASSPNRMNTEAFFGQGTRLTVV.

The chain uses TRBV27 and TRBJ1-5, with D perhaps TRBD1 (5 bases). There are 14 residues in the CDR3. Trimming pared 5 bases from V and 7 bases from J, leaving 15 bases between. Per the germline V gene, CDR1 is MNHEY and CDR2 is SMNVEV (reference sequence). The CDR3 coding sequence is TGTGCCAGCAGTCTCCAGGGTAGTCTCCAGCCCCAGCATTTT. Amino acid sequence: CASSLQGSLQPQHF.

V gene TRBV6-5 combines with J gene TRBJ2-1, with TRBD2 identical over 10 bases. The V gene end was trimmed by 5 bases and the J gene end by 4 bases; junction bases not matched to a gene: 5. There are 15 residues in the CDR3. Germline V CDR1 and CDR2: MNHEY, SVGAGI. CDR3 in amino acids: CASSRLAGEYNEQFF. CDR3 in DNA: TGTGCCAGCAGTCGGCTAGCGGGGGAATACAATGAGCAGTTCTTC.

The chain links TRBV7-8 to TRBJ1-1; TRBD1 might be the D (6 bases). Trimming removed 6 bases at V and 2 bases at J, with 13 bases between. CDR3 length equals 14 residues. Germline CDR1 SGHVS, CDR2 FQNEAQ. CDR3 in DNA: TGTGCCAGCAGACCCGTCAGGGGAAACACTGAAGCTTTCTTT. It translates to CASRPVRGNTEAFF. Looking up the rest from reference TRBV7-8 and TRBJ1-1 gives the full variable domain: GAGVSQSPRYKVAKRGQDVALRCDPISGHVSLFWYQQALGQGPEFLTYFQNEAQLDKSGLPSDRFFAERPEGSVSTLKIQRTQQEDSAVYLCASRPVRGNTEAFFGQGTRLTVV.

The J gene is TRBJ2-7, the V gene TRBV6-1, with 10 bases that match TRBD1. The CDR3 consists of 15 residues. From germline, CDR1 is MNHNS and CDR2 SASEGT. Germline trimming cut 3 bases from V and 4 bases from J; bases unmatched to any gene: 6. The CDR3 sequence: CASSDGQGGRYEQYF. The CDR3, as DNA: TGTGCCAGCAGTGATGGACAGGGGGGGCGGTACGAGCAGTACTTC.

The chain carries TRBV7-2 and TRBJ1-3; no clear D gene. The V gene's germline CDR1 is SGHTA and CDR2 FQGNSA. The CDR3 totals 12 residues. The V and J ends lost 2 bases and 4 bases respectively, with 3 bases between them. CDR3 in DNA: TGTGCCAGCAGCTTACAGGGAAACACCATATATTTT. This sequence encodes CASSLQGNTIYF. Supplemented by reference TRBV7-2 and TRBJ1-3, the full variable domain reads GAGVSQSPSNKVTEKGKDVELRCDPISGHTALYWYRQSLGQGLEFLIYFQGNSAPDKSGLPSDRFSAERTGGSVSTLTIQRTQQEDSAVYLCASSLQGNTIYFGEGSWLTVV.

The count of this clone is one. CDR3 residues: CASNSQGAGDSPLHF. The CDR3 DNA reads TGTGCCAGCAATTCTCAGGGGGCGGGTGATTCACCCCTCCACTTT. V gene TRBV6-6 combines with J gene TRBJ1-6, with TRBD1 matching over 8 bases. The CDR3 extends over 15 amino acids. Germline V gene data show CDR1 as MNHNY and CDR2 as SVGAGI (reference sequence). J gave up 8 bases and V 7 bases, and 10 bases lay outside the gene matches.

The rearrangement uses TRBV11-2 and TRBJ2-2, with 9 bases fitting TRBD2. This CDR3 contains 17 residues. The V segment lost 6 bases and the J segment 3 bases; nucleotides outside the gene matches: 11. Germline CDR1 is SGHAT and CDR2 is FQNNGV. CDR3 sequence reads: CASRSLGGGDDTGELFF. Written as DNA, the CDR3 is TGTGCCAGCAGAAGCCTGGGCGGGGGGGACGACACCGGGGAGCTGTTTTTT.

CDR3 residues: CASSVASRAEETQYF. The CDR3 DNA follows: TGCGCCAGCAGCGTAGCCTCGCGGGCGGAAGAGACCCAGTACTTC. The chain uses TRBV4-1 and TRBJ2-5; TRBD2 is a possible D gene (5 bases). Germline V CDR1 and CDR2: MGHRA, YSYEKL. This CDR3 is built from 15 residues. V was trimmed by 5 bases and J by 3 bases, leaving 16 bases between them.